What follows describes a single T cell receptor beta chain. The clone's antigen remains unknown. Base-call qualities are not available, and no considerably larger clone is one nucleotide away. TCRbeta CDR3 regions were amplified from genomic DNA using the immunoSEQ Assay, a bias-controlled multiplex PCR. Turning to the authors' computational methods: Nucleated cell counts per sample were estimated from amplification of reference gene primers within the assay. To quantify the absolute abundance of each unique TCRbeta CDR3 rearrangement, sequence reads were collapsed and filtered. For each sample, productive Simpson clonality was calculated by taking the square root of Simpson's diversity index across productive rearrangements. Held by TCRdb, this immuneACCESS table contains in-frame sequences only and omits some clones. Under half of the omission traces to an unresolved V gene where checked; the cause of the rest is unknown. V and J calls and clone size are copied from that table; D and trimming were computed from the DNA. The sample includes some 150,000 clones, with about 90% observed a single time. Approximately 2.5% of the sample rests with the top ten.

The germline V gene specifies SNHLY as CDR1 and FYNNEI as CDR2. Trimming takes 5 bases off V and 5 bases off J; junction bases not matched to a gene: 13. From the cysteine up to the phenylalanine, the CDR3 has a length of 18 residues. The entry retains the CDR3 DNA only, 54 bases that are in frame from base 1. Whole blood was collected in K2EDTA tubes by collaborating institutions according to the institutions' own protocols. For TCRbeta analysis, collaborators shipped samples as frozen whole blood, isolated PBMCs, or DNA extracted from either of those sample types. The data were obtained in a study of blood T cell repertoires in COVID-19 (dated by TCRdb to the early 2020s). About the full investigation: Samples covering the acute and convalescent phases of COVID-19 were provided by collaborators in the United States, Italy and Spain. The prospective study material was composed of cDNA or gDNA derived from T cells, B-cell-depleted T cells, or PBMCs. Deeply sampled blood TCRbeta repertoires from subjects exposed to, actively infected with, or recovered from COVID-19 were included in the dataset. A freely available public database, intended as a resource for researchers studying the immune response to SARS-CoV-2, is where the repertoires were released. Samples came from the ongoing ImmuneRACE study (first 160 participants) plus 1,254 subjects from 6 global collaborators. Sample metadata almost always included a de-identified subject ID, COVID-19 status, age in years and sex. Where available, HLA class I and class II types were taken from metadata supplied by the sample provider and were not determined by assay-based typing.

Overall results and qualifications from the work: The amount of clinical and demographic metadata varied by source and participant and was provided uncurated.

Recombination linked TRBV2 to TRBJ2-6, with 9 central nucleotides matching TRBD1. This clonotype was obtained from a human donor in a cohort sampled during active COVID-19. What was sequenced was peripheral blood. The CDR3 region: CASSLTGTGSTRANVLTF. The sequenced DNA: TGTGCCAGCAGTTTAACTGGGACAGGGAGTACGAGGGCCAACGTCCTGACTTTC.